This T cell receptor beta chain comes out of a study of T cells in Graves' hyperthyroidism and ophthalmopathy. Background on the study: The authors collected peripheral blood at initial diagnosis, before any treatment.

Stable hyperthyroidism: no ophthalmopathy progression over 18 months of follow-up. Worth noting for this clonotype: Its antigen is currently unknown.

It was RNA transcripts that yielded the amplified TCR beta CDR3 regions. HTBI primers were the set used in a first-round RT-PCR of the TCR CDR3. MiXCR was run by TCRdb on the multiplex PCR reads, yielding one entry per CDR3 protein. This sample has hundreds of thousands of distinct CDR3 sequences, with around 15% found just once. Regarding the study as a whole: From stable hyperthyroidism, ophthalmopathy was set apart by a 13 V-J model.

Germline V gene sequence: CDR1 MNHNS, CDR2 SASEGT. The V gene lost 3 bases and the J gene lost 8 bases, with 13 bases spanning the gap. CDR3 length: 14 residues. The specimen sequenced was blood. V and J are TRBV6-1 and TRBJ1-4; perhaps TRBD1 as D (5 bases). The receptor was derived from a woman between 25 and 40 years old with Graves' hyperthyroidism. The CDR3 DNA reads TGTGCCAGCAGTGAGCCGGGGGTCGGAGAAAAACTGTTTTTT. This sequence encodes CASSEPGVGEKLFF.